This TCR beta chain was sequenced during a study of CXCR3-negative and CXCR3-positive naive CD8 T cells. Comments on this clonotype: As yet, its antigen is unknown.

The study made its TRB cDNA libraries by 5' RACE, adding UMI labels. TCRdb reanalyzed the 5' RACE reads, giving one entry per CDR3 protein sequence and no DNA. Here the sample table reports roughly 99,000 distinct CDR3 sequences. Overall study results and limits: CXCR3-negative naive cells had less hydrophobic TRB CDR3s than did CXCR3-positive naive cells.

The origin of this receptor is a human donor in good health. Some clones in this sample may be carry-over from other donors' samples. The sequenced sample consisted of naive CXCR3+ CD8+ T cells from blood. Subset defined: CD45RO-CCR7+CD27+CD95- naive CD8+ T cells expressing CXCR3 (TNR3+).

The CDR3 here is CASSPWAGYTF. The chain has TRBV6-6 and TRBJ1-2; checking the TCRdb D call of TRBD1 is not possible without DNA. Per the germline V gene, CDR1 is MNHNY and CDR2 is SVGAGI (reference sequence). The CDR3 contains 11 residues.